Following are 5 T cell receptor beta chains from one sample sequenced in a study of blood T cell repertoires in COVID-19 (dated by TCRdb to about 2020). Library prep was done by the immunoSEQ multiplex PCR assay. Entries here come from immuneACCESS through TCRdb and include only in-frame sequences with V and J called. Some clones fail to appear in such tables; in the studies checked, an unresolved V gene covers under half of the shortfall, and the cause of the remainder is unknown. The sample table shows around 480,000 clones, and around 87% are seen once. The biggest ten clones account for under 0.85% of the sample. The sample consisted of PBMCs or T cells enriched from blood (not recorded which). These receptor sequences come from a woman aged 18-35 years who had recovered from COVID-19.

CDR3 loop: CASSRQGLETQYF. The CDR3 region has the DNA TGTGCCAGCAGTCGACAGGGCTTGGAGACCCAGTACTTC. The genes are TRBV27 and TRBJ2-5, with 7 bases matching TRBD1. Losses at the gene ends were 5 bases for V and 5 bases for J; bases not matched to a gene: 5. Germline values: CDR1 MNHEY, CDR2 SMNVEV (reference sequence). The CDR3 is made up of 13 amino acids.

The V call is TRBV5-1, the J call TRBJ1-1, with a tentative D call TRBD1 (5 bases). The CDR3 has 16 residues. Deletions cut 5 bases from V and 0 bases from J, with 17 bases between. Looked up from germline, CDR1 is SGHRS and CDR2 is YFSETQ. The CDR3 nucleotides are TGCGCCAGCAGGAGTGGGGGGGAGTTCATGAACACTGAAGCTTTCTTT. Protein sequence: CASRSGGEFMNTEAFF.

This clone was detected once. The CDR3 nucleotides are TGTGCCAGCAGGCGGAGGGACCTTAGTTCCTACGAGCAGTACTTC. The encoded protein is CASRRRDLSSYEQYF. J is TRBJ2-7 and V is TRBV2; possible D gene TRBD2, 6 bases. The CDR3 has 15 amino acids. From germline, CDR1 is SNHLY and CDR2 FYNNEI. V gave up 6 bases and J gave up 1 base, with 16 bases separating them.

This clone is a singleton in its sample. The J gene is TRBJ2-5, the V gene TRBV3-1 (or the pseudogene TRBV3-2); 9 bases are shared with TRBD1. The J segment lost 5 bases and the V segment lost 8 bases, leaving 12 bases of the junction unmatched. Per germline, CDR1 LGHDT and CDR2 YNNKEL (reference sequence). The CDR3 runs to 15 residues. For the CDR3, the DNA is TGTGCCAGCCAAGAAACAGGGGGCCGGGAGGAGACCCAGTACTTC. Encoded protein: CASQETGGREETQYF.

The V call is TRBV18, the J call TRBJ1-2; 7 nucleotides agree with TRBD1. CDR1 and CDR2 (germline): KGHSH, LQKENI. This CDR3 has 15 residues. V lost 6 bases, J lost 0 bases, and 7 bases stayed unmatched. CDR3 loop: CASSGGTATNYGYTF. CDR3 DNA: TGTGCCAGCTCGGGTGGGACAGCCACTAACTATGGCTACACCTTC.